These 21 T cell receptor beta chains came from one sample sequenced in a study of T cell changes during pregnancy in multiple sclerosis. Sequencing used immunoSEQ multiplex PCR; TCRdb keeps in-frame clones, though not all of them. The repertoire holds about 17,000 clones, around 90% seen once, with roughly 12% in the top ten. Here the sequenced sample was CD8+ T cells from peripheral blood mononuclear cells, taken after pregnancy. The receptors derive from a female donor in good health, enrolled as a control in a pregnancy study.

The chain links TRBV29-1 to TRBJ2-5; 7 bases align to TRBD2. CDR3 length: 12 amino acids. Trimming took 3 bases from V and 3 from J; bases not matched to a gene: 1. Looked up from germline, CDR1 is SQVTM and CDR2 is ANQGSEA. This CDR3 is CSVDTSEETQYF. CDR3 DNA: TGCAGCGTTGACACTAGCGAAGAGACCCAGTACTTC.

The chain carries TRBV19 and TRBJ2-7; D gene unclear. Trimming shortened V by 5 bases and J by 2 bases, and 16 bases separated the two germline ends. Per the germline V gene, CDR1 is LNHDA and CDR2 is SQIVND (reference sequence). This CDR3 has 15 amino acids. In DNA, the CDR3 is TGTGCCAGTAGTCCAATATCCCCAGGCACCTACGAGCAGTACTTC. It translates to CASSPISPGTYEQYF.

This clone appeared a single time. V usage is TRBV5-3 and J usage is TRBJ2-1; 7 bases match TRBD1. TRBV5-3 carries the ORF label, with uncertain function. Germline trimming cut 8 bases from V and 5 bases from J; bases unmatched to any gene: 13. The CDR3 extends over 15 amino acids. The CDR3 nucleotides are TGTGCCAGCACGTCGAACAGGGGAATGGACAATGAGCAGTTCTTC. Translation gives CASTSNRGMDNEQFF.

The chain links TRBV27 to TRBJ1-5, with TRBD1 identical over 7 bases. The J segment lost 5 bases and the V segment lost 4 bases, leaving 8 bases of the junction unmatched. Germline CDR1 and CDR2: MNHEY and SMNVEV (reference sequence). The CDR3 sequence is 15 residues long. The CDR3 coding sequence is TGTGCCAGCAGTTCCCTGACAGGGCCCGATCAGCCCCAGCATTTT. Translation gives CASSSLTGPDQPQHF.

CDR3 region: CASSFVKGGTDTQYF. The CDR3 coding sequence is TGTGCCAGCAGTTTTGTGAAGGGGGGCACAGATACGCAGTATTTT. The chain couples TRBV6-1 to TRBJ2-3; D is perhaps TRBD1 (6 bases). The CDR3 length is 15 residues. Germline CDR1 is MNHNS and CDR2 is SASEGT. V dropped 5 bases and J dropped 1 base, with 13 bases sitting between them.

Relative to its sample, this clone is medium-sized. CDR3 DNA sequence: TGTGCCAGCAGCGGGACTAGCGGGGGCACAGATACGCAGTATTTT. Residues: CASSGTSGGTDTQYF. This chain joins TRBV6-4 and TRBJ2-3, with 13 bases lining up with TRBD2. Germline V gives CDR1 MRHNA, CDR2 SNTAGT. V was pared by 6 bases and J by 1 base, with 1 base of the junction left unmatched. This CDR3 comprises 15 residues.

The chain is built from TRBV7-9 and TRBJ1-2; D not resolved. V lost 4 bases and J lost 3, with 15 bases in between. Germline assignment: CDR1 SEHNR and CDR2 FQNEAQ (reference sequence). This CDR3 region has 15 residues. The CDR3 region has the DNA TGTGCCAGCAGCTCGCCTATACTTCTGGACTATGGCTACACCTTC. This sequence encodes CASSSPILLDYGYTF.

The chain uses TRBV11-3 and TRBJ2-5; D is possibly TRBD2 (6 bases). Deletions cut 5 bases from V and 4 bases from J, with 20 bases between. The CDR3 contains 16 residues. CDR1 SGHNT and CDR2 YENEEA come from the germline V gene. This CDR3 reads CASSQNGSQGTETQYF. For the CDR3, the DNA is TGTGCCAGCAGCCAAAACGGGAGCCAGGGAACAGAGACCCAGTACTTC.

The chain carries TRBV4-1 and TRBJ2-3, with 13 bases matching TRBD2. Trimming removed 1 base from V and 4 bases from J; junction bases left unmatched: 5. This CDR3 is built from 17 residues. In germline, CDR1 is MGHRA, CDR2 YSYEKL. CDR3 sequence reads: CASSQVGLAGVADTQYF. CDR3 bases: TGCGCCAGCAGCCAAGTCGGACTAGCGGGAGTAGCAGATACGCAGTATTTT.

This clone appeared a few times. As DNA, the CDR3 is TGTGCCAGCAGTTTAAGGGTCGACGGGGATAATTCACCCCTCCACTTT. This codes for CASSLRVDGDNSPLHF. V is TRBV28 and J is TRBJ1-6; D not certain. Germline values: CDR1 MDHEN, CDR2 SYDVKM. This CDR3 has 16 residues. Trimming took off 2 bases at V and 5 bases at J, with 13 bases between the two ends.

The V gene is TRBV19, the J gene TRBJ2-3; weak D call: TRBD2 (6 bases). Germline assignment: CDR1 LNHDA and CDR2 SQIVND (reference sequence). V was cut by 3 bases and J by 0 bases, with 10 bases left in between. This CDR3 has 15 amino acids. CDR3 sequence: CASSMVGGSTDTQYF. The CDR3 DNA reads TGTGCCAGTAGTATGGTGGGGGGTAGCACAGATACGCAGTATTTT.

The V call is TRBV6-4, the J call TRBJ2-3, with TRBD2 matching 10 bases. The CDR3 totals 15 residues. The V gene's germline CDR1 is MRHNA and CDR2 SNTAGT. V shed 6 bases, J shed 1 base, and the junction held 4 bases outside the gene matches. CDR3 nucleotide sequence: TGTGCCAGCAGCCATACTAGCGGGGGCACAGATACGCAGTATTTT. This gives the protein CASSHTSGGTDTQYF.

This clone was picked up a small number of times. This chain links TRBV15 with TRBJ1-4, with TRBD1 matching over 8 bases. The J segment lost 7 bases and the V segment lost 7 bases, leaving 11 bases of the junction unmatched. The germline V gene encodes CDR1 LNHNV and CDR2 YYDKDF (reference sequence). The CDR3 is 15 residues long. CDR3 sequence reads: CATNPSDRGAEKLFF. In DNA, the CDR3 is TGTGCCACCAACCCGTCTGACAGGGGAGCTGAAAAACTGTTTTTT.

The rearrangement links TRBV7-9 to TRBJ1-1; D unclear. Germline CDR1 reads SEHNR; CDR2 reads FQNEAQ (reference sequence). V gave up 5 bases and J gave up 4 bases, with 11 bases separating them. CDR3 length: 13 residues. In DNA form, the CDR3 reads TGTGCCAGCAGCCCACGTAGCGCCACTGAAGCTTTCTTT. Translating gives CASSPRSATEAFF.

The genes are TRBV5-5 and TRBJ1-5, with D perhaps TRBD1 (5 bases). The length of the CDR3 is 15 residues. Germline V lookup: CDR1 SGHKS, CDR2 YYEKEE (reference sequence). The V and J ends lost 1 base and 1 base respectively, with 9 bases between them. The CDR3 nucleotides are TGTGCCAGCAGCTTGCACCAGGGAAGCAATCAGCCCCAGCATTTT. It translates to CASSLHQGSNQPQHF.

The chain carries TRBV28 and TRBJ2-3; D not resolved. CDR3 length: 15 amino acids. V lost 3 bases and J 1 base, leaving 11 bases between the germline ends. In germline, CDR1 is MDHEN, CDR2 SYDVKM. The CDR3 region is CASSFAPLGTDTQYF. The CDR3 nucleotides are TGTGCCAGCAGTTTTGCGCCGCTAGGCACAGATACGCAGTATTTT. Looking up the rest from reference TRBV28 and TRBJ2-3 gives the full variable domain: DVKVTQSSRYLVKRTGEKVFLECVQDMDHENMFWYRQDPGLGLRLIYFSYDVKMKEKGDIPEGYSVSREKKERFSLILESASTNQTSMYLCASSFAPLGTDTQYFGPGTRLTVL.

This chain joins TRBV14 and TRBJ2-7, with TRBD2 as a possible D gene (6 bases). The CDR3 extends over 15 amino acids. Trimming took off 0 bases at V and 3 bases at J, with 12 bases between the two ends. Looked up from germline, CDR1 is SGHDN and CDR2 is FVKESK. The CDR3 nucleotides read TGTGCCAGCAGCCAAGATTGGGGGGTCAACTACGAGCAGTACTTC. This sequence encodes CASSQDWGVNYEQYF.

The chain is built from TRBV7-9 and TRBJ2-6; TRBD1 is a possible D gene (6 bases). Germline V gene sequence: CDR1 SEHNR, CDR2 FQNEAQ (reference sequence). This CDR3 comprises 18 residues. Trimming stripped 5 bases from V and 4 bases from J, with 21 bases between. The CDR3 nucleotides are TGTGCCAGCAGCCCCAAGGACAGCCCCGATCAGGGGGCCAACGTCCTGACTTTC. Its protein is CASSPKDSPDQGANVLTF.

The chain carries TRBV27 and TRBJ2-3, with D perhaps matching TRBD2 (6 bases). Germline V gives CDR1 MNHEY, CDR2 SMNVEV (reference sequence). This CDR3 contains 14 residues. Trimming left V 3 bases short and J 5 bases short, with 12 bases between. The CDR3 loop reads CASSFETSRDTQYF. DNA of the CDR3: TGTGCCAGCAGTTTTGAGACTAGTCGAGATACGCAGTATTTT.

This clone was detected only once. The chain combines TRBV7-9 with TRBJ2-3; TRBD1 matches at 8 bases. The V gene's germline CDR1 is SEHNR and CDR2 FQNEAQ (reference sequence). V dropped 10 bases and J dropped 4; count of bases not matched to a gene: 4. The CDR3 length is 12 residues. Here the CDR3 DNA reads TGTGCCATACAACAGGGGGCAGATACGCAGTATTTT. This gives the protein CAIQQGADTQYF.

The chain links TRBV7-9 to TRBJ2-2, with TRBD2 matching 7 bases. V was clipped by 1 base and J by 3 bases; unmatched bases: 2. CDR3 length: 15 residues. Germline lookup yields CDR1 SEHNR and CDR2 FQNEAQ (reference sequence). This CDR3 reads CASSLGGSYTGELFF. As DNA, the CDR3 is TGTGCCAGCAGCTTAGGCGGGAGCTACACCGGGGAGCTGTTTTTT.